The rows below give T cell receptor beta chains drawn from one sample of a study of T cell repertoires in cytomegalovirus infection. TCRdb re-called the reads through MiXCR, storing one row per CDR3 protein. The sample lists 250,000 to 300,000 distinct CDR3 sequences, less than 25% occurring once. No antigen has been identified for these receptors. Sequenced here: cultured PBMCs, sampled from culture after CMV antigen stimulation. These receptors all come from a human donor in good health (CMV status not recorded). Some clones in this sample may be carry-over from other donors' samples. Both conserved end residues are part of each CDR3. D genes are given only for firm matches. Not every row has a clone size; where given, it reads once, few, many or a size class.

clone_size j_call v_call d_call cdr3_nt cdr3_aa
NA TRBJ2-3 TRBV27 NA TGTGCCAGCTCTTCTGCGGGGACAGATACGCAGTATTTT CASSSAGTDTQYF
NA TRBJ2-1 TRBV29-1 NA TGCAGCGTTGAAATTGTGGGAGCCTACAATGAGCAGTTCTTC CSVEIVGAYNEQFF
NA TRBJ2-1 TRBV12-3/TRBV12-4 TRBD1 TGTGCCAGCAGCAACCGACAGGGGTGGAATGAGCAGTTCTTC CASSNRQGWNEQFF
NA TRBJ2-2 TRBV6-4 NA TGTGCCAGCGGTCCTGGAGGAGGAGGCACCGGGGAGCTGTTTTTT CASGPGGGGTGELFF
NA TRBJ2-1 TRBV2 TRBD2 TGTGCCACCAGCGGGAGGGCCTTGGTTGAGCAGTTCTTC CATSGRALVEQFF
few TRBJ1-1 TRBV20-1 TRBD1 TGCAGTGCTTCCAACAGGGGGTGGGTGAACACTGAAGCTTTCTTT CSASNRGWVNTEAFF
many TRBJ2-1 TRBV7-2 NA TGTGCCAGCAGCTTAGCACCCGGGCGCCGATCAACGTACCTTAGTGAGCAGTTCTTC CASSLAPGRRSTYLSEQFF
many TRBJ2-1 TRBV7-9 TRBD1 TGTGCCAGCAGCCCGAGACAGGGGGTCTCCTACAATGAGCAGTTCTTC CASSPRQGVSYNEQFF
NA TRBJ2-2 TRBV7-3 NA TGTGCCAGCAGCTTAGCAAGGACCGGGGAGCTGTTTTTT CASSLARTGELFF
NA TRBJ2-7 TRBV7-9 NA TGTGCCAGCAGCTTTGACGTAGCCTACGAGCAGTACTTC CASSFDVAYEQYF
NA TRBJ1-4 TRBV19 NA TGTGCCAGTGGCAGGGATTCCGTCACGGAAAAACTGTTTTTT CASGRDSVTEKLFF
NA TRBJ2-3 TRBV28 TRBD2 TGTGCCAGCAGTCCAGCACGAGGGACTAGCGGGACCCTAGATACGCAGTATTTT CASSPARGTSGTLDTQYF
few TRBJ2-1 TRBV4-1 TRBD2 TGCGCCAGCAGCCAAGATCATAATAGCGGGAGGTACAATGAGCAGTTCTTC CASSQDHNSGRYNEQFF
NA TRBJ2-6 TRBV24-1 NA TGTGCCACCAGAGATTTGCCACCCGGAGTCACTTTGGCGGCATCTGGGGCCAACGTCCTGACTTTC CATRDLPPGVTLAASGANVLTF
many TRBJ1-2 TRBV6-1 NA TGTGCCAGCAGTGAATCCCCTGTTAACTATGGCTACACCTTC CASSESPVNYGYTF
many TRBJ2-1 TRBV7-2 NA TGTGCCAGCAGCTTAGGGCCTAGCTTGGCTGAGCAGTTCTTC CASSLGPSLAEQFF
NA TRBJ2-1 TRBV9 NA TGTGCCAGCAGCGTAGTTAACAGCAATGAGCAGTTCTTC CASSVVNSNEQFF
NA TRBJ2-2 TRBV20-1 NA TGCAGTGCTAGAGGGAGGGGGCTACCCGGGGAGCTGTTTTTT CSARGRGLPGELFF
NA TRBJ1-1 TRBV7-9 NA TGTGCCAGCAGCTTAGGTCTCGGACGGGACACTGAAGCTTTCTTT CASSLGLGRDTEAFF
NA TRBJ2-2 TRBV4-2 NA TGTGCCAGCAGCCAAGATACAGGGGAGCTGTTTTTT CASSQDTGELFF
few TRBJ1-1 TRBV30 NA TGTGCCTGGAGTGTACTCGGGGGGGGGACTGAAGCTTTCTTT CAWSVLGGGTEAFF
NA TRBJ2-3 TRBV10-3 NA TGTGCCATCAGTGAGCATGGGGACCGAAATACGCAGTATTTT CAISEHGDRNTQYF
few TRBJ2-1 TRBV2 NA TGTGCCAGCAGCCCCGACAGGGTGGTCCGCGGGGATGAGCAGTTCTTC CASSPDRVVRGDEQFF
NA TRBJ1-5 TRBV12-3/TRBV12-4 TRBD1 TGTGCCAGCAGGCCGGGACAGGGAGAGCCCCAGCATTTT CASRPGQGEPQHF
few TRBJ2-1 TRBV19 NA TGTGCCAGTAGTCGACCGGGACGCCCTAAGGACAATGAGCAGTTCTTC CASSRPGRPKDNEQFF
NA TRBJ1-4 TRBV19 NA TGTGCCAGTAGGCCGGAGGGTGAAAAACTGTTTTTT CASRPEGEKLFF
many TRBJ1-6 TRBV7-2 NA TGTGCCAGCAGCTTAGAGGGTCGGGCTAATTCACCCCTCCACTTT CASSLEGRANSPLHF
few TRBJ2-1 TRBV7-9 NA TGTGCCAGCAGCCCGAGGGGAATTGGGAACAATGAGCAGTTCTTC CASSPRGIGNNEQFF
NA TRBJ1-1 TRBV20-1 TRBD1 TGCAGTGCGGACCCCGGGACAGGGCCGAACACTGAAGCTTTCTTT CSADPGTGPNTEAFF
NA TRBJ1-4 TRBV7-9 NA TGTGCCAGCAGCTCACCCCGGACCGCAACTAATGAAAAACTGTTTTTT CASSSPRTATNEKLFF
NA TRBJ2-2 TRBV28 TRBD2 TGTGCCAGCAGTCCCCCTGGACTAGCGGGGAAGGGGGAGCTGTTTTTT CASSPPGLAGKGELFF
NA TRBJ2-1 TRBV7-8 NA TGTGCCAGCAGCGACGGGACATACCCCAGGAGTGAGCAGTTCTTC CASSDGTYPRSEQFF
NA TRBJ2-1 TRBV7-9 NA TGTGCCAGCAGCGCCCTCGGGGCGAAGGGTGATGAGCAGTTCTTC CASSALGAKGDEQFF
few TRBJ1-5 TRBV10-3 NA TGTGCCATCAGTGAGGAGGCTTACACCGATCAGCCCCAGCATTTT CAISEEAYTDQPQHF
once TRBJ1-1 TRBV19 NA TGTGCCAGTAGCTGGGTGAACACTGAAGCTTTCTTT CASSWVNTEAFF
NA TRBJ1-5 TRBV5-6 NA TGTGCCAGCAGCTTTCAGGGTTGGACTAGCAATCAGCCCCAGCATTTT CASSFQGWTSNQPQHF
few TRBJ2-1 TRBV10-3 TRBD2 TGTGCCATCAGTGAGTCCAAATCTAGCGGGAGCGGGAATGAGCAGTTCTTC CAISESKSSGSGNEQFF
NA TRBJ1-1 TRBV12-3/TRBV12-4 NA TGTGCCAGCAACAGAGGAGAGGGATGGAACACTGAAGCTTTCTTT CASNRGEGWNTEAFF
many TRBJ2-5 TRBV12-3/TRBV12-4 NA TGTGCCAGCAATCACCCTGGACGGCAAGAGACCCAGTACTTC CASNHPGRQETQYF
NA TRBJ2-1 TRBV7-2 NA TGTGCCAGCAGCTCTACGATCAAGGCGTGGTTCTTC CASSSTIKAWFF
NA TRBJ2-7 TRBV2 TRBD2 TGTGCCAGCTTAGCGGGGATCTCCTACGAGCAGTACTTC CASLAGISYEQYF
few TRBJ2-1 TRBV4-1 TRBD2 TGCGCCAGCAGCCAAGCCACTAGCGGGAGAGCGAACAATGAGCAGTTCTTC CASSQATSGRANNEQFF
NA TRBJ2-5 TRBV5-1 NA TGCGCCAGCAGCTGGGCGGCGGGGGCGCAGGAGACCCAGTACTTC CASSWAAGAQETQYF
few TRBJ2-7 TRBV29-1 NA TGCAGCGTTGTCCATGGAGGGTCTTACGAGCAGTACTTC CSVVHGGSYEQYF
many TRBJ2-3 TRBV7-6 NA TGTGCCAGCAGCCCCATGTCGGCTACAGATACGCAGTATTTT CASSPMSATDTQYF
NA TRBJ2-7 TRBV29-1 TRBD2 TGCAGCGTAGCCGGACTAGTCGGCCAAAAGAACGAGCAGTACTTC CSVAGLVGQKNEQYF
few TRBJ1-2 TRBV19 NA TGTGCCAGTAGTAGGGACGACAGCTATGGCTACACCTTC CASSRDDSYGYTF
few TRBJ2-7 TRBV12-3/TRBV12-4 NA TGTGCCAGCAGTTTAAGGACAGCCGTCCCCTACGAGCAGTACTTC CASSLRTAVPYEQYF